The source of this T cell receptor beta chain is a study of blood T cells in healthy people across ages. At least 7 million PBMCs were isolated per sample. This clonotype was seen just once. Its antigen is as yet unknown. The CDR3 is made up of 14 amino acids. V gave up 4 bases and J gave up 1 base, with 11 bases separating them. The germline CDR1 and CDR2 sequences are MNHEY and SMNVEV (reference sequence). Then a second PCR, running about 6 to 12 cycles, was carried out with a sample-barcoded 5' primer and a J-beta primer mix. One entry per CDR3 protein results from TCRdb running MiXCR on the 5' RACE reads. The sample consists of about 640,000 distinct CDR3 sequences, about 54% of them appearing once. Study-wide points: The study lacked donor CMV status, which possibly confounded expanded clonotype changes. Significant beta diversity loss was already apparent by age approximately 38, declining roughly linearly.

The V gene is TRBV27, the J gene TRBJ2-7; D call uncertain. Source material: blood. The TCR was taken from a man aged 60-69 years in good health. The CDR3 protein is CASSSYRGSYEQYF. Written as DNA, the CDR3 is TGTGCCAGCAGTTCATACAGAGGTTCCTACGAGCAGTACTTC.